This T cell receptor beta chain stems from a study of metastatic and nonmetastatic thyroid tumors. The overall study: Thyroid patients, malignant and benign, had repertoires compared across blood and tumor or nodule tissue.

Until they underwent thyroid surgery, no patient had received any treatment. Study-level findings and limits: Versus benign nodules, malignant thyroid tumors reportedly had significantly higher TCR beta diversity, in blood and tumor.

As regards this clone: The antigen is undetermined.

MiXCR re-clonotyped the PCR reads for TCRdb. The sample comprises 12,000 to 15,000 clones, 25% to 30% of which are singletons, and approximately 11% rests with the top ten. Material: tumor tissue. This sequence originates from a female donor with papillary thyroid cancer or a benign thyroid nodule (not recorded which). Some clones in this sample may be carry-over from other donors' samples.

CDR3 amino acids: CASSYPGPINEQFF. The CDR3 DNA follows: TGTGCCAGCAGTTACCCTGGTCCGATCAATGAGCAGTTCTTC. V usage is TRBV6-2 or TRBV6-3 and J usage is TRBJ2-1; D is unresolved. The CDR3 consists of 14 residues. Germline V gene sequence: CDR1 MNHEY, CDR2 SVGEGT. The V end lost 2 bases, the J end lost 6 bases, and 11 bases lay between the germline ends.